This T cell receptor (beta chain) was observed in a study of cytomegalovirus exposure and HLA in healthy donors. The study ran its PCR with 60 Vbeta and 13 Jbeta primers. Some clones are missing from TCRdb's copy, which holds only in-frame ones; the method was immunoSEQ multiplex PCR. The table has about 180,000 clones, over 80% seen once. The germline V gene has CDR1 SGHRS and CDR2 YFSETQ. The V gene lost 1 base and the J gene lost 5 bases, with 7 bases spanning the gap. CDR3 size: 14 residues. The sequence was collected from a man between 35 and 55 years old in good health and CMV-seronegative. This sequence joins TRBV5-1 and TRBJ1-6; tentative D call: TRBD1 (5 bases). Material for sequencing was PBMCs. CDR3 in DNA: TGCGCCAGCAGCTTGTCGGGGGATAATTCACCCCTCCACTTT. Translation: CASSLSGDNSPLHF.